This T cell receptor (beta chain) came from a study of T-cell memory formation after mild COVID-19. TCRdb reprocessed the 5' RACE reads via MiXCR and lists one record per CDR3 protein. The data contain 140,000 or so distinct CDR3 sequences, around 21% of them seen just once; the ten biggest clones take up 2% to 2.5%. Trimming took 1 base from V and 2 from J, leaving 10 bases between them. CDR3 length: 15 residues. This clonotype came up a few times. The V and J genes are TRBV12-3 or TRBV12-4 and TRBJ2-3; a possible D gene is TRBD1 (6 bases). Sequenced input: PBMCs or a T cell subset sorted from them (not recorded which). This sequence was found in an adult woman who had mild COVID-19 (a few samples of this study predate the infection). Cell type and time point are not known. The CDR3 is CASSLVGAITDTQYF. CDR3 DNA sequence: TGTGCCAGCAGTTTAGTGGGGGCGATCACAGATACGCAGTATTTT.